The 3 T cell receptor beta chains below all came from one sample that was sequenced in a study of shared clonotypes between healthy human individuals. Generated by immunoSEQ multiplex PCR, the TCRdb table keeps only in-frame clones and is missing some. Seen here are some 2.3 million clones, 90% to 95% observed once, and the top ten hold 0.39%. The sequencing input was naive CD4+ T cells from PBMCs. Subset meaning: CD45RA+ positively selected. These receptors were taken from a man between 18 and 29 years old in good health. Some clones in this sample may be carry-over from other donors' samples.

The V gene is TRBV19, the J gene TRBJ2-1; D ambiguous. The germline V gene has CDR1 LNHDA and CDR2 SQIVND (reference sequence). Trimming left V 6 bases short and J 0 bases short, with 9 bases between. There are 14 residues in the CDR3. The CDR3 DNA sequence: TGTGCCAGTAGCACTACGAGCTCCTACAATGAGCAGTTCTTC. Translating it yields CASSTTSSYNEQFF.

This chain uses TRBV9 with TRBJ2-5; 8 positions agree with TRBD2. Trimming took 4 bases from V and 3 from J; bases not matched to a gene: 8. The CDR3 contains 15 residues. Germline V gene sequence: CDR1 SGDLS, CDR2 YYNGEE. CDR3 bases: TGTGCCAGCAGCCAGGGCGGGCGGGGGGAAGAGACCCAGTACTTC. It encodes CASSQGGRGEETQYF. Using reference TRBV9 and TRBJ2-5 for the parts outside the CDR3, the full variable domain is DSGVTQTPKHLITATGQRVTLRCSPRSGDLSVYWYQQSLDQGLQFLIQYYNGEERAKGNILERFSAQQFPDLHSELNLSSLELGDSALYFCASSQGGRGEETQYFGPGTRLLVL.

The chain has TRBV28 and TRBJ2-5, with D unclear. The CDR3 runs to 14 residues. Germline CDR1 reads MDHEN; CDR2 reads SYDVKM. Trimming took off 4 bases at V and 5 bases at J, with 14 bases between the two ends. CDR3: CASSSTWGGETQYF. The CDR3 nucleotides read TGTGCCAGCAGTTCCACCTGGGGTGGGGAGACCCAGTACTTC. Supplemented by reference TRBV28 and TRBJ2-5, the full variable domain reads DVKVTQSSRYLVKRTGEKVFLECVQDMDHENMFWYRQDPGLGLRLIYFSYDVKMKEKGDIPEGYSVSREKKERFSLILESASTNQTSMYLCASSSTWGGETQYFGPGTRLLVL.